This T cell receptor (beta chain) was identified in a study of tumor and adjacent non-tumor tissue in lung cancer. The CDR3 loop spans 15 amino acids. Per the germline V gene, CDR1 is SGHNT and CDR2 is YENEEA. The ends were cut back, 5 bases at V and 2 bases at J, with 15 bases in the middle. The template was RNA from unsorted bulk tissue. Distant lung tissue was collected more than 3 cm away from the tumor edge. TCRbeta libraries were built with three rounds of nested PCR, modified from ARM-PCR. TCRdb recomputed calls from the multiplex PCR reads with MiXCR, one row per CDR3 protein. The sample yields about 48,000 distinct CDR3 sequences, roughly two thirds seen once.

The sequence was obtained from a woman in her 70s with non-small cell lung cancer. The rearrangement joins TRBV11-3 to TRBJ2-5; D assignment may be TRBD1 or TRBD2 (5 bases each). Sequencing was done on a sample of distant non-tumor lung tissue. CDR3 protein: CASSPWGTAQETQYF. CDR3 bases: TGTGCCAGCAGCCCTTGGGGGACGGCACAAGAGACCCAGTACTTC.